These 3 T cell receptor beta chains originate from one sample sequenced in a study of blood T cell repertoires in COVID-19 (TCRdb year 2020). Libraries were built with the immunoSEQ multiplex PCR assay. TCRdb provides this immuneACCESS table in a form limited to in-frame rearrangements. Some clones are lacking; in checked studies, under half of them reflect an unresolved V gene, and why the rest are absent is not known. The table for this sample lists under 300,000 clones; around 84% of them were counted only once. The ten largest make up roughly 1.4% of the sample. Sequenced input: peripheral blood. These receptors were obtained from a middle-aged woman who had recovered from COVID-19.

This clone was found once. The chain recombines TRBV18 with TRBJ2-7; tentatively, D is TRBD1 (5 bases). V was clipped by 3 bases and J by 4 bases, with 22 bases between them. This CDR3 has 17 residues. Germline loops: CDR1 KGHSH, CDR2 LQKENI. CDR3 DNA sequence: TGTGCCAGCTCACCCCAGGAACCGCAGGGTTTCGCTTACGAGCAGTACTTC. Translation gives CASSPQEPQGFAYEQYF.

This sequence joins TRBV4-3 and TRBJ1-2, with D maybe TRBD1 (5 bases). This CDR3 region has 14 residues. Trimming removed 0 bases at V and 5 bases at J, with 10 bases between. The germline CDR1 and CDR2 sequences are LGHNA and YSLEER. The CDR3 loop is CASSQERGGYGYTF. CDR3 sequence (DNA): TGCGCCAGCAGCCAAGAAAGGGGTGGATATGGCTACACCTTC.

In this sample, this clone turned up once. The rearrangement joins TRBV21-1 to TRBJ1-5; no check of the table's D call, TRBD1, against the DNA was made. TRBV21-1 is designated a pseudogene. The CDR3 loop spans 16 amino acids. The CDR3 here is CASSSIIRESNQLQHF. The CDR3 nucleotides read TGTGCCAGCAGCAGTATTATCAGGGAAAGCAATCAGCTCCAGCATTTT.